These 9 T cell receptor beta chains originate from one sample sequenced in a study of T cell responses to AZD1222 COVID-19 vaccine. The protocol was immunoSEQ multiplex PCR, while the TCRdb copy is restricted to in-frame clones and leaves out a portion. The sample has tens of thousands of clones; approximately 89% are singletons. The sequenced sample was peripheral blood, obtained 28 days after the second AZD1222 dose. All receptors derive from an adult who received the AZD1222 COVID-19 vaccine.

CDR3 nucleotides: TGTGCCAGCAGCCCTAGCCGAGCGGGACGCACAGATACGCAGTATTTT. This codes for CASSPSRAGRTDTQYF. The rearrangement uses TRBV7-9 and TRBJ2-3, with 7 bases aligning to TRBD2. The germline CDR1 and CDR2 sequences are SEHNR and FQNEAQ (reference sequence). CDR3 length: 16 residues. Germline trimming cut 5 bases from V and 1 base from J; bases unmatched to any gene: 9.

This chain connects TRBV24-1 to TRBJ1-3; D remains ambiguous. The CDR3 is made up of 13 amino acids. Trimming shortened V by 9 bases and J by 4 bases, and 12 bases separated the two germline ends. Per the germline V gene, CDR1 is KGHDR and CDR2 is SFDVKD. Here the CDR3 DNA reads TGTGCCACCGAAGGGTATCTCGGAAACACCATATATTTT. Residues: CATEGYLGNTIYF.

This sequence joins TRBV7-9 and TRBJ2-7; D is possibly TRBD1 (7 bases). V was clipped by 3 bases and J by 6 bases, with 15 bases between them. The CDR3 runs to 14 residues. Germline V gene data show CDR1 as SEHNR and CDR2 as FQNEAQ (reference sequence). CDR3 sequence: CASSFVPGGSEQYF. The CDR3, as DNA: TGTGCCAGCAGCTTTGTACCAGGGGGGAGCGAGCAGTACTTC.

The chain is built from TRBV5-5 and TRBJ2-5; 8 positions match TRBD2. Germline V gene data show CDR1 as SGHKS and CDR2 as YYEKEE (reference sequence). With 2 bases clipped from V and 5 bases from J, the junction kept 11 bases outside the gene matches. This CDR3 has 16 amino acids. CDR3 DNA sequence: TGTGCCAGCAGCTTCGATCCCGGGAGGGTGCGGGAGACCCAGTACTTC. This translates into CASSFDPGRVRETQYF.

Written as DNA, the CDR3 is TGTGCCAGCAGCTTACAGATCGACAGCTACGAGCAGTACTTC. As protein: CASSLQIDSYEQYF. The chain carries TRBV7-9 and TRBJ2-7; TRBD1 might be the D (5 bases). Trimming cost V 2 bases and J 3 bases, with 11 bases left between them. Germline CDR1 is SEHNR and CDR2 is FQNEAQ (reference sequence). The CDR3 length is 14 residues.

The CDR3 DNA follows: TGTGCCAGCAGTTACCGTACGGGTCCCACCGGGGAGCTGTTTTTT. This encodes CASSYRTGPTGELFF. This chain links TRBV6-5 with TRBJ2-2; D uncertain. The CDR3 sequence is 15 residues long. V lost 2 bases and J 4 bases, leaving 11 bases between the germline ends. The germline gives CDR1 MNHEY, CDR2 SVGAGI.

The V gene is TRBV15, the J gene TRBJ2-2; D is unresolved. V shed 5 bases and J shed 1 base, with 8 bases lying between them. The length of the CDR3 is 14 residues. Germline lookup yields CDR1 LNHNV and CDR2 YYDKDF (reference sequence). The CDR3: CATSFWENTGELFF. Written as DNA, the CDR3 is TGTGCCACCAGCTTCTGGGAGAACACCGGGGAGCTGTTTTTT. The full variable domain, its missing parts supplied by reference TRBV15 and TRBJ2-2, is DAMVIQNPRYQVTQFGKPVTLSCSQTLNHNVMYWYQQKSSQAPKLLFHYYDKDFNNEADTPDNFQSRRPNTSFCFLDIRSPGLGDTAMYLCATSFWENTGELFFGEGSRLTVL.

CDR3 in amino acids: CASSQAGPGELFF. Written as DNA, the CDR3 is TGTGCCAGCAGCCAAGCGGGACCCGGGGAGCTGTTTTTT. The J gene is TRBJ2-2, the V gene TRBV28, with 7 bases that match TRBD2. The CDR3 covers 13 residues. Germline-derived CDR1 and CDR2 are MDHEN and SYDVKM. The ends lost 6 bases at V and 6 bases at J; junction bases unmatched: 4.

The chain joins TRBV6-5 to TRBJ1-5; D ambiguous. Trimming removed 6 bases at V and 4 bases at J, with 7 bases between. Germline values: CDR1 MNHEY, CDR2 SVGAGI. This CDR3 contains 12 residues. CDR3 protein: CASRQTNQPQHF. For the CDR3, the DNA is TGTGCCAGCAGACAGACTAATCAGCCCCAGCATTTT.